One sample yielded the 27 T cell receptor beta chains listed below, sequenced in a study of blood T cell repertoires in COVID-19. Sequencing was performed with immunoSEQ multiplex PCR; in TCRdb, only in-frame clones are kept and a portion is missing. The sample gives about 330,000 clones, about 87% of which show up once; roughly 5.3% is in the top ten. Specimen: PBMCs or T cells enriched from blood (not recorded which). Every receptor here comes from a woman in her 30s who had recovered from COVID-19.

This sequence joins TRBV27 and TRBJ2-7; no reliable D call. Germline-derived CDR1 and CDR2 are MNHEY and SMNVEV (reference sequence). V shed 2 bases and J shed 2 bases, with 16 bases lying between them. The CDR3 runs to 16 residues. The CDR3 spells CASSLTSRRTAYEQYF. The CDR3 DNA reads TGTGCCAGCAGTTTAACTTCAAGAAGAACTGCCTACGAGCAGTACTTC.

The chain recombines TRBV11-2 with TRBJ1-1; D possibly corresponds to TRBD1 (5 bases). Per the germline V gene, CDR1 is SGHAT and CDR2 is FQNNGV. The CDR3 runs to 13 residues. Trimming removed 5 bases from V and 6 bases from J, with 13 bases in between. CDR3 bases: TGTGCCAGCAGCATGGACACTTTTTCTGAAGCTTTCTTT. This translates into CASSMDTFSEAFF.

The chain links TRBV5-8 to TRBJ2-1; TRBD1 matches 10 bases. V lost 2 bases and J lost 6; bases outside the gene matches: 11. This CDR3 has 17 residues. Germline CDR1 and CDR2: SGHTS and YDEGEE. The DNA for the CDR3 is TGTGCCAGCAGCTTTTGGACAGGGGGGGAAAGGGGCAATGAGCAGTTCTTC. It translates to CASSFWTGGERGNEQFF.

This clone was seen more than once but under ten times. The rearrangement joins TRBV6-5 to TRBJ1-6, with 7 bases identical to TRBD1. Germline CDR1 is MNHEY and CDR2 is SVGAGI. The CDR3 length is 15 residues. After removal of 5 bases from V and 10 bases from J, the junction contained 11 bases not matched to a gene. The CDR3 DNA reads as TGTGCCAGCAGTAAGACAGGGAGATTAAACTCACCCCTCCACTTT. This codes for CASSKTGRLNSPLHF.

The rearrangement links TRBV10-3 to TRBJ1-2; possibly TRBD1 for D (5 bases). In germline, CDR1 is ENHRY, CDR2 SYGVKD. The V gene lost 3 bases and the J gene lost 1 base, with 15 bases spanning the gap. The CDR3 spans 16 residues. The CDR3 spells CAISENRINNNYGYTF. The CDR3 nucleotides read TGTGCCATCAGTGAAAACAGGATCAATAATAACTATGGCTACACCTTC.

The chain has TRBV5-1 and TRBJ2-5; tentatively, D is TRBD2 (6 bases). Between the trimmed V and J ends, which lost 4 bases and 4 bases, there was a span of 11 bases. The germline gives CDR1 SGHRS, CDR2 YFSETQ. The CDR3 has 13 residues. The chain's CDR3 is CASSPFGGETQYF. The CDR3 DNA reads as TGCGCCAGCAGCCCGTTCGGGGGAGAGACCCAGTACTTC.

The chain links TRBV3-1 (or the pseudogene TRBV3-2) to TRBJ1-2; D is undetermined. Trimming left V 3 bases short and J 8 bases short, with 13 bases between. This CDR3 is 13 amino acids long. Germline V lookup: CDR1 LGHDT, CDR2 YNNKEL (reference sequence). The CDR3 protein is CASSQRDRRGYTF. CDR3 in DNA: TGTGCCAGCAGCCAGAGGGATCGACGGGGCTACACCTTC.

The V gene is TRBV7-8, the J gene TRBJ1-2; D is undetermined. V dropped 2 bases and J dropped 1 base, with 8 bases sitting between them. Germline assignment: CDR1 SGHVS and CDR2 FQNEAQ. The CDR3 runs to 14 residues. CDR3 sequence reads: CASSLITVNYGYTF. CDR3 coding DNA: TGTGCCAGCAGCTTAATCACAGTTAACTATGGCTACACCTTC. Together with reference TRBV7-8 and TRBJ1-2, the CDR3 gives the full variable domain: GAGVSQSPRYKVAKRGQDVALRCDPISGHVSLFWYQQALGQGPEFLTYFQNEAQLDKSGLPSDRFFAERPEGSVSTLKIQRTQQEDSAVYLCASSLITVNYGYTFGSGTRLTVV.

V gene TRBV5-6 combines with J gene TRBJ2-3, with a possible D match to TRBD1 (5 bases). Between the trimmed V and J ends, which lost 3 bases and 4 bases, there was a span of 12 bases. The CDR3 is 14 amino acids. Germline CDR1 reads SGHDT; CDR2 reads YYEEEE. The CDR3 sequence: CASSSVEGADTQYF. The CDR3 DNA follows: TGTGCCAGCAGCTCCGTCGAAGGGGCAGATACGCAGTATTTT. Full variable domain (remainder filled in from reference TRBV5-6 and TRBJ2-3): DAGVTQSPTHLIKTRGQQVTLRCSPKSGHDTVSWYQQALGQGPQFIFQYYEEEERQRGNFPDRFSGHQFPNYSSELNVNALLLGDSALYLCASSSVEGADTQYFGPGTRLTVL.

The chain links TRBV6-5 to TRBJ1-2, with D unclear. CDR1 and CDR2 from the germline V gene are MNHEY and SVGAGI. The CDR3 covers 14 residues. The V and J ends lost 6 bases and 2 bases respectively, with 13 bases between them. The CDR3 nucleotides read TGTGCCAGCAGCGTATTAACACCAAACTATGGCTACACCTTC. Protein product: CASSVLTPNYGYTF.

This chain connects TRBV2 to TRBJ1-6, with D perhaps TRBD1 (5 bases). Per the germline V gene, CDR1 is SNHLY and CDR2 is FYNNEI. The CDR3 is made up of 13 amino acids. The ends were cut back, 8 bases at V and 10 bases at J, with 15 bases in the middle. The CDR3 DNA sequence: TGTGCCAGCTACATTTGGGCAGGGTCACCCCTCCACTTT. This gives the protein CASYIWAGSPLHF.

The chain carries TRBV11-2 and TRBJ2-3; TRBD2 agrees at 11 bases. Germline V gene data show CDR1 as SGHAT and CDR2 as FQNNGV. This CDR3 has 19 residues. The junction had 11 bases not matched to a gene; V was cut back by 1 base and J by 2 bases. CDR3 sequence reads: CASSLVALAGGDFTDTQYF. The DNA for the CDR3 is TGTGCCAGCAGCTTAGTGGCGCTAGCGGGGGGTGACTTCACAGATACGCAGTATTTT.

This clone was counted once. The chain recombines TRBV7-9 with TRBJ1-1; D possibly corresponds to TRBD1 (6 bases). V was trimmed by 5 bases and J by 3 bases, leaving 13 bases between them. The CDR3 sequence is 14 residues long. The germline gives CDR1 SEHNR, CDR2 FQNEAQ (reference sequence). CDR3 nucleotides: TGTGCCAGCAGCCCCCTAGACAGGTACACTGAAGCTTTCTTT. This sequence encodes CASSPLDRYTEAFF. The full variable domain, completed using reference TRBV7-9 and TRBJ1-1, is DTGVSQNPRHKITKRGQNVTFRCDPISEHNRLYWYRQTLGQGPEFLTYFQNEAQLEKSRLLSDRFSAERPKGSFSTLEIQRTEQGDSAMYLCASSPLDRYTEAFFGQGTRLTVV.

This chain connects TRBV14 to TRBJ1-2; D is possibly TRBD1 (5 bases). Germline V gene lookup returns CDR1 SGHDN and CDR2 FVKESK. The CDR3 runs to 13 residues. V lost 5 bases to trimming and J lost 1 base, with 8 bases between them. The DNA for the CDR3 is TGTGCCAGCAGCTTTGACAGTAACTATGGCTACACCTTC. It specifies CASSFDSNYGYTF.

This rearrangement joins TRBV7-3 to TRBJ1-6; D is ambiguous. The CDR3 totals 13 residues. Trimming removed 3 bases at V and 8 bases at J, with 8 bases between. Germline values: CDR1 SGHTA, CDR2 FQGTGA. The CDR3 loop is CASSFRPDSPLHF. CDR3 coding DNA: TGTGCCAGCAGCTTCCGTCCAGATTCACCCCTCCACTTT. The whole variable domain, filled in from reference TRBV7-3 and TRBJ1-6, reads GAGVSQTPSNKVTEKGKYVELRCDPISGHTALYWYRQSLGQGPEFLIYFQGTGAADDSGLPNDRFFAVRPEGSVSTLKIQRTERGDSAVYLCASSFRPDSPLHFGNGTRLTVT.

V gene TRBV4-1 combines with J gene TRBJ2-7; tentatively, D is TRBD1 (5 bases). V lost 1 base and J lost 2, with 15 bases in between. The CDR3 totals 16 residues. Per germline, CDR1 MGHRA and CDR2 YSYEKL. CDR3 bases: TGCGCCAGCAGCCAAGTGGCAGGGATTTGGACCTACGAGCAGTACTTC. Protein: CASSQVAGIWTYEQYF.

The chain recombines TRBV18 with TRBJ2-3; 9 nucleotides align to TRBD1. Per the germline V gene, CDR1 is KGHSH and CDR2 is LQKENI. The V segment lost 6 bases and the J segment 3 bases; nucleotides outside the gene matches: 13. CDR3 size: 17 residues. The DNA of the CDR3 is TGTGCCAGCTCCCGAACGGGGACAGGGACCATTACAGATACGCAGTATTTT. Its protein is CASSRTGTGTITDTQYF.

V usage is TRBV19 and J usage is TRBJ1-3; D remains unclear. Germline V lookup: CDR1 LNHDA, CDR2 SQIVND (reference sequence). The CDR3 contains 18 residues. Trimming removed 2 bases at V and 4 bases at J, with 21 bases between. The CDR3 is CASSISSGVPQIGNTIYF. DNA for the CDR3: TGTGCCAGTAGTATATCATCGGGAGTCCCCCAGATCGGAAACACCATATATTTT. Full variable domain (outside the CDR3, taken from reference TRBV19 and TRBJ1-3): DGGITQSPKYLFRKEGQNVTLSCEQNLNHDAMYWYRQDPGQGLRLIYYSQIVNDFQKGDIAEGYSVSREKKESFPLTVTSAQKNPTAFYLCASSISSGVPQIGNTIYFGEGSWLTVV.

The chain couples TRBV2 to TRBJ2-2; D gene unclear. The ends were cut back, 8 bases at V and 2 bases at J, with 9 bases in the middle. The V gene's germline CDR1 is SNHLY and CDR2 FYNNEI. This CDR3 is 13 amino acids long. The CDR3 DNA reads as TGTGCCAGCTCGGCGGTTAACACCGGGGAGCTGTTTTTT. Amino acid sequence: CASSAVNTGELFF.

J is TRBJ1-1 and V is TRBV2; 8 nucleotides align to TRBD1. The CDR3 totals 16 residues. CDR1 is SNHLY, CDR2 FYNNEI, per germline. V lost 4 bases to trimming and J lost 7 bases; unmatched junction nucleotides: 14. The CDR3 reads CASSGMAGGFGGEAFF. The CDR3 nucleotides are TGTGCCAGCAGTGGGATGGCAGGGGGCTTCGGCGGTGAAGCTTTCTTT.

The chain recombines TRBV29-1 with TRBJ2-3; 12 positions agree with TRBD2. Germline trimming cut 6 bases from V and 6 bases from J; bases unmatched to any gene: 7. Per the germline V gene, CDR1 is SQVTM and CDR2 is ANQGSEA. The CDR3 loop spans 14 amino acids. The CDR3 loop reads CSVHTSGGWDTQYF. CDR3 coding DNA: TGCAGCGTGCACACTAGCGGGGGGTGGGATACGCAGTATTTT.

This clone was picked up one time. The CDR3 sequence is CASSPLGQGAVQPQHF. The CDR3 DNA sequence: TGTGCCAGCAGCCCCCTCGGACAGGGGGCGGTTCAGCCCCAGCATTTT. The rearrangement joins TRBV28 to TRBJ1-5; TRBD1 matches 11 bases. Germline values: CDR1 MDHEN, CDR2 SYDVKM. This CDR3 comprises 16 residues. The V gene end was trimmed by 6 bases and the J gene end by 6 bases; junction bases not matched to a gene: 10.

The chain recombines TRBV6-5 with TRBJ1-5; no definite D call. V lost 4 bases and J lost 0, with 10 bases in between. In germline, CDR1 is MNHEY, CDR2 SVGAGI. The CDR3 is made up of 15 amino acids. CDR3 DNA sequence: TGTGCCAGCAGTTCCCCAGGATATAGCAATCAGCCCCAGCATTTT. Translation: CASSSPGYSNQPQHF.

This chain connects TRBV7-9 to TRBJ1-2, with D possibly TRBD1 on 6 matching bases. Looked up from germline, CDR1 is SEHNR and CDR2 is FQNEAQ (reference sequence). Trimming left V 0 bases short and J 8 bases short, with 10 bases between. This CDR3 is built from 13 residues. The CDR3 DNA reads TGTGCCAGCAGCTTAGCAGGGGGGGAAGGCTACACCTTC. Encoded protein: CASSLAGGEGYTF.

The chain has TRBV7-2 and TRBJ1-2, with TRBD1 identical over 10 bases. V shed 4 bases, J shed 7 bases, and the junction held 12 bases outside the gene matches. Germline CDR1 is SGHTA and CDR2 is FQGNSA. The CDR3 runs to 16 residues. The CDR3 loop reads CASSSMPRQGAGGYTF. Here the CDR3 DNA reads TGTGCCAGCAGCTCCATGCCCAGACAGGGGGCGGGTGGCTACACCTTC.

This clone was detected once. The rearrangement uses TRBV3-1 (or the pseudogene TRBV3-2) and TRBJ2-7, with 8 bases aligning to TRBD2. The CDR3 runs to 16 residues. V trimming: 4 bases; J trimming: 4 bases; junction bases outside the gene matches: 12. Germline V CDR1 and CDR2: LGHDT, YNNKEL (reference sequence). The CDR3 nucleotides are TGTGCCAGCAGCCCCTCGCCGGCGGGGGGTCTGTACGAGCAGTACTTC. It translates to CASSPSPAGGLYEQYF.

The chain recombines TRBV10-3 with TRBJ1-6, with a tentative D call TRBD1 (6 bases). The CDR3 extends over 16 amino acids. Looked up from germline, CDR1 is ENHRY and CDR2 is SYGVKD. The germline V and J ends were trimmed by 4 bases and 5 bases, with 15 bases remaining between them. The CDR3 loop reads CAISGGQRLDNSPLHF. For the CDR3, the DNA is TGTGCCATCAGTGGCGGACAGCGCCTCGATAATTCACCCCTCCACTTT.